This TCR beta chain was recorded in a study of identical twins. This clonotype was found a few times. V was pared by 3 bases and J by 8 bases, with 5 bases between. The CDR3 has 11 amino acids. CDR1 and CDR2 (germline): MGHRA, YSYEKL. Through template switching, a universal primer site was introduced, and the cDNA contained unique molecular identifiers. TCRdb itself ran the 5' RACE reads through MiXCR, one entry per CDR3 protein. The sample consists of hundreds of thousands of distinct CDR3 sequences, approximately 8% of them appearing once. These data were also filed under a second study, of yellow fever vaccine responses in identical twins.

The receptor was isolated from a woman between 18 and 29 years old in good health. This sequence joins TRBV4-1 and TRBJ2-1; D is unclear. Material for sequencing was CD8+ T cells sorted from blood. CDR3 coding DNA: TGCGCCAGCAGCCATGTTGATGAGCAGTTCTTC. Protein: CASSHVDEQFF.